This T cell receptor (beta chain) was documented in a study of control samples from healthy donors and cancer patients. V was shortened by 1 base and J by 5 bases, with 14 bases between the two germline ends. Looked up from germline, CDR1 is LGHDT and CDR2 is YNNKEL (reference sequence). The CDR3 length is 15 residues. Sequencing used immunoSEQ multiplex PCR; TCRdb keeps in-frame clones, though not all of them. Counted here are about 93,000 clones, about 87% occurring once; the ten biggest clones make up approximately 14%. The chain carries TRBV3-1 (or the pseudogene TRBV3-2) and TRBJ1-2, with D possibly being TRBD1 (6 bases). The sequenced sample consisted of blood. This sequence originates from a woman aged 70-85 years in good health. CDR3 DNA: TGTGCCAGCAGCCAAGCCGGGGGCGCGACGTATGGCTACACCTTC. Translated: CASSQAGGATYGYTF.